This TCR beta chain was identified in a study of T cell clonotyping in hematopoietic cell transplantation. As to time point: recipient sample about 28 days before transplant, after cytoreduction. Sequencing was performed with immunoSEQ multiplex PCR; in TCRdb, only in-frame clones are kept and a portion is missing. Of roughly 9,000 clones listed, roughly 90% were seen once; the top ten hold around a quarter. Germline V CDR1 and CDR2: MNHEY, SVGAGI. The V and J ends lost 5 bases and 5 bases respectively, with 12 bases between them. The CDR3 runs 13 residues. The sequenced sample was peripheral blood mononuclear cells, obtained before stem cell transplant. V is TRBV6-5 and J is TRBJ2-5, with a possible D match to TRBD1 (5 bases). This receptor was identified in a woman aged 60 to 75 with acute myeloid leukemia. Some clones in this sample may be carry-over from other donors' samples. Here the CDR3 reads CASSEWAGETQYF. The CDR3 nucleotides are TGTGCCAGCAGTGAATGGGCAGGGGAGACCCAGTACTTC.